These 6 T cell receptor beta chains originate from one sample sequenced in a study of CD8 T cells in Susac syndrome. The RNA, roughly 0.5 to 1 ug, was put through reverse transcription using random hexamers. Using its own MiXCR run on the immunoSEQ multiplex PCR reads, TCRdb lists one record per CDR3 protein. The repertoire holds under 200,000 distinct CDR3 sequences, with roughly 92% as singletons. The sequenced sample was CD4+ T cells from PBMCs. These TCRs come from a human donor in good health.

The rearrangement uses TRBV29-1 and TRBJ2-7; D gene unclear. The CDR3 covers 11 residues. The V and J ends lost 4 bases and 3 bases respectively, with 7 bases between them. In germline, CDR1 is SQVTM, CDR2 ANQGSEA. DNA of the CDR3: TGCAGCGTTGTCGTTGGCTACGAGCAGTACTTC. This translates into CSVVVGYEQYF.

The rearrangement links TRBV4-1 to TRBJ2-6; D perhaps matches TRBD1 (5 bases). The V gene's germline CDR1 is MGHRA and CDR2 YSYEKL. V was pared by 3 bases and J by 1 base, with 10 bases between. This CDR3 contains 16 residues. The CDR3 protein is CASSHEAGSGANVLTF. The CDR3 DNA is TGCGCCAGCAGCCACGAAGCAGGGTCTGGGGCCAACGTCCTGACTTTC.

This clonotype has just one count. The chain recombines TRBV6-6 with TRBJ2-7; 9 bases are a match to TRBD1. This CDR3 comprises 15 residues. Germline CDR1 reads MNHNY; CDR2 reads SVGAGI (reference sequence). V dropped 2 bases and J dropped 2; count of bases not matched to a gene: 4. The CDR3 DNA follows: TGTGCCAGCAGTTACGAGACAGGGGGGCCCTACGAGCAGTACTTC. It codes for CASSYETGGPYEQYF.

This chain joins TRBV2 and TRBJ2-5; TRBD1 matches at 7 bases. The V and J ends lost 7 bases and 1 base, in that order; junction bases with no gene match: 3. The CDR3 spans 13 residues. Per germline, CDR1 SNHLY and CDR2 FYNNEI. In DNA form, the CDR3 reads TGTGCCAGCACCCGGGACAGCCAAGAGACCCAGTACTTC. Translated: CASTRDSQETQYF.

The chain links TRBV7-9 to TRBJ1-2, with D perhaps TRBD1 (6 bases). Germline lookup yields CDR1 SEHNR and CDR2 FQNEAQ (reference sequence). The CDR3 sequence is 15 residues long. Trimming pared 5 bases from V and 8 bases from J, leaving 21 bases between. The CDR3 bases are TGTGCCAGCAGCCCCCTAGGACAGATTGTTTCAGGCTACACCTTC. Residues: CASSPLGQIVSGYTF.

This chain uses TRBV29-1 with TRBJ1-1, with D hard to call. CDR1 and CDR2 from the germline V gene are SQVTM and ANQGSEA. V was cut by 4 bases and J by 3 bases, with 6 bases left in between. CDR3 length: 11 residues. As DNA, the CDR3 is TGCAGCGTTGGGACCTACACTGAAGCTTTCTTT. Protein: CSVGTYTEAFF.